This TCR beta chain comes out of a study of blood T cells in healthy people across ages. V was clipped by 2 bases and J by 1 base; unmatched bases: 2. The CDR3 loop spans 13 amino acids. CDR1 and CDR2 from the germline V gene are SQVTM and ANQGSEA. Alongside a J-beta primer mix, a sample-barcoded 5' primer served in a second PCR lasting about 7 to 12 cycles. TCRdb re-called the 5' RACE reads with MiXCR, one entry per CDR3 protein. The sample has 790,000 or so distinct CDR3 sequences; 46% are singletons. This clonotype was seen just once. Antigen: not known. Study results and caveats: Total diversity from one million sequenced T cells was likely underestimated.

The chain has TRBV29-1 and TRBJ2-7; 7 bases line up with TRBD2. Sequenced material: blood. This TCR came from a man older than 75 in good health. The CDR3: CSVEREGSYEQYF. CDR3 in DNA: TGCAGCGTTGAAAGGGAGGGTTCCTACGAGCAGTACTTC.